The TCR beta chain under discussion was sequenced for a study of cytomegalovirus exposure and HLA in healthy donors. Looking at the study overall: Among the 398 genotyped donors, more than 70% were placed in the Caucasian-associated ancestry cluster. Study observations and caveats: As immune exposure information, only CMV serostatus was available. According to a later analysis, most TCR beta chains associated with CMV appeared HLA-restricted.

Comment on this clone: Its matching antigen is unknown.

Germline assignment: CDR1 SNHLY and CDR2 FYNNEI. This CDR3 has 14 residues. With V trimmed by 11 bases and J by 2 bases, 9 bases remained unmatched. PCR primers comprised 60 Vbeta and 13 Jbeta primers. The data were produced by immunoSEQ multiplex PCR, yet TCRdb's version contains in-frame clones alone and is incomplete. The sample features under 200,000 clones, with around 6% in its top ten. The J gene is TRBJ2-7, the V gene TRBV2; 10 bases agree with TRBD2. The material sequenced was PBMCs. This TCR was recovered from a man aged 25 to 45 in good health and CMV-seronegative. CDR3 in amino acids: CAGRTSGPPYEQYF. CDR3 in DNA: TGTGCCGGACGGACTAGCGGACCTCCCTACGAGCAGTACTTC.